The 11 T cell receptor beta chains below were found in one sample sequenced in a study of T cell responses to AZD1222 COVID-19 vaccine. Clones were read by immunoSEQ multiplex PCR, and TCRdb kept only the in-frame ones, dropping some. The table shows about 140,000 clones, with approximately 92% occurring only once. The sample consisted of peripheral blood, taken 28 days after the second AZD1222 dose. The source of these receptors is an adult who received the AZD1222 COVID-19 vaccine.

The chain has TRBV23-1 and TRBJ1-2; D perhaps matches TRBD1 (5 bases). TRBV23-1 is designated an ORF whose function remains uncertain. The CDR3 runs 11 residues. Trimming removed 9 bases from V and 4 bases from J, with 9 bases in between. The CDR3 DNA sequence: TGCGCCAGGGGGGGGTCCTATGGCTACACCTTC. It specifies CARGGSYGYTF.

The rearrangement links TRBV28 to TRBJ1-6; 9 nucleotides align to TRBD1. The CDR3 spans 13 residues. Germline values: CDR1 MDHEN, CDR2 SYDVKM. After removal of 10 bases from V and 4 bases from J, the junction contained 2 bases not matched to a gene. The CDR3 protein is CATGTGYNSPLHF. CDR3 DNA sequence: TGTGCCACCGGGACAGGGTATAATTCACCCCTCCACTTT.

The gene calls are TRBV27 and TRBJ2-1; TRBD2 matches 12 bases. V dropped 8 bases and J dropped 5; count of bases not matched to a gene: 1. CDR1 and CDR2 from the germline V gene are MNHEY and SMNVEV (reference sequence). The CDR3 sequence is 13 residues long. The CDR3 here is CASRLAGDNEQFF. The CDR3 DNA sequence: TGTGCCAGCCGACTAGCGGGGGACAATGAGCAGTTCTTC.

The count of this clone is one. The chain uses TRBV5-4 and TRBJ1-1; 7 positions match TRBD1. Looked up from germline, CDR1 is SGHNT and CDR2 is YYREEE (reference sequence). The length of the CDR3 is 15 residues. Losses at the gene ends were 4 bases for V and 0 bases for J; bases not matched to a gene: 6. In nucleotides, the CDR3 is TGTGCCAGCAGCCCCTCGACAGGGCTGAACACTGAAGCTTTCTTT. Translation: CASSPSTGLNTEAFF.

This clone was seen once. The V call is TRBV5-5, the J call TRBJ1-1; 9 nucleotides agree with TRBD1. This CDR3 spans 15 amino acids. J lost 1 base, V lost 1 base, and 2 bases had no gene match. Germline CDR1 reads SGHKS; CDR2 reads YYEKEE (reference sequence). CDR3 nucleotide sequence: TGTGCCAGCAGCTTGTGGGACAGGGCGAACACTGAAGCTTTCTTT. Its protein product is CASSLWDRANTEAFF.

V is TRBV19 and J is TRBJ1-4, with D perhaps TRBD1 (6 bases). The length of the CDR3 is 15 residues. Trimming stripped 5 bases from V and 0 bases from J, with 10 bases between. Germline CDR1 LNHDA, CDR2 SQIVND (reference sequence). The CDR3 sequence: CASSPRQATNEKLFF. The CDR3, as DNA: TGTGCCAGTAGTCCACGACAGGCAACTAATGAAAAACTGTTTTTT. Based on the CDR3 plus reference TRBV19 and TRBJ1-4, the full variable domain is DGGITQSPKYLFRKEGQNVTLSCEQNLNHDAMYWYRQDPGQGLRLIYYSQIVNDFQKGDIAEGYSVSREKKESFPLTVTSAQKNPTAFYLCASSPRQATNEKLFFGSGTQLSVL.

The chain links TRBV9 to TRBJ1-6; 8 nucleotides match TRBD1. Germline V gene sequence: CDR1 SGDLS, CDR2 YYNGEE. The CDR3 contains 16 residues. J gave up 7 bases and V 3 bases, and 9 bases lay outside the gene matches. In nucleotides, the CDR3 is TGTGCCAGCAGCGCTGACCAGGGGGCGTGGAATTCACCCCTCCACTTT. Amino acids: CASSADQGAWNSPLHF.

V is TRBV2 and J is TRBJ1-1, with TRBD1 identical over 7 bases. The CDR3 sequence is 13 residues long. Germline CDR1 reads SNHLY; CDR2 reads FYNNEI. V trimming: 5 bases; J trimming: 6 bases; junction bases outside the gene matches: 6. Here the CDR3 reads CASSRDSFSEAFF. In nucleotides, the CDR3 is TGTGCCAGCAGTCGGGACAGCTTTTCTGAAGCTTTCTTT. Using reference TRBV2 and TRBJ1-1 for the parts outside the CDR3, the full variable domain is EPEVTQTPSHQVTQMGQEVILRCVPISNHLYFYWYRQILGQKVEFLVSFYNNEISEKSEIFDDQFSVERPDGSNFTLKIRSTKLEDSAMYFCASSRDSFSEAFFGQGTRLTVV.

The DNA of the CDR3 is TGTGCCAGCAGCTTGGATCAGTTCCTAGCTAACTATGGCTACACCTTC. Protein product: CASSLDQFLANYGYTF. V and J are TRBV5-5 and TRBJ1-2; D call uncertain. Germline loops: CDR1 SGHKS, CDR2 YYEKEE (reference sequence). The CDR3 runs to 16 residues. The V end lost 0 bases, the J end lost 0 bases, and 12 bases lay between the germline ends. Drawing the rest from reference TRBV5-5 and TRBJ1-2, the complete variable domain is DAGVTQSPTHLIKTRGQQVTLRCSPISGHKSVSWYQQVLGQGPQFIFQYYEKEERGRGNFPDRFSARQFPNYSSELNVNALLLGDSALYLCASSLDQFLANYGYTFGSGTRLTVV.

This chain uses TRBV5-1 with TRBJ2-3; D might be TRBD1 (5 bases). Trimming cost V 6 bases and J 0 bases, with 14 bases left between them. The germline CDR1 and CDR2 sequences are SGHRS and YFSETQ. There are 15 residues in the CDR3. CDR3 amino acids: CASIQTGASTDTQYF. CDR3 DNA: TGCGCCAGCATACAAACAGGTGCTAGCACAGATACGCAGTATTTT.

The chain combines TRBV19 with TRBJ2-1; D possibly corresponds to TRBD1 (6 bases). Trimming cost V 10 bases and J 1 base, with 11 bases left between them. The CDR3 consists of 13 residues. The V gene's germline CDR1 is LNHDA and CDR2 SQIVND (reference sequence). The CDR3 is CATRRGSYNEQFF. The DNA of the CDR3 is TGTGCCACAAGAAGGGGGTCCTACAATGAGCAGTTCTTC.